One and the same sample provided the 4 T cell receptor beta chains below, sequenced in a study of T cells in localized non-small cell lung cancer. Generated by immunoSEQ multiplex PCR, the TCRdb table keeps only in-frame clones and is missing some. This table has more than 7,500 clones, roughly 94% appearing once. The source material was peripheral blood, sampled before any cancer treatment. Receptors originate from a woman aged 35 to 69 with stage I squamous cell lung carcinoma.

The CDR3, as DNA: TGTGCCTTCCAAGGTTGGAAGGGGGCTTATGGCTACACCTTC. Translated: CAFQGWKGAYGYTF. The rearrangement uses TRBV30 and TRBJ1-2, with 7 positions matching TRBD1. The CDR3 is 14 residues long. Germline V CDR1 and CDR2: GTSNPN, SVGIG (reference sequence). Trimming cost V 7 bases and J 5 bases; bases outside gene matches: 13.

V usage is TRBV30 and J usage is TRBJ1-2, with unresolved D. There are 13 residues in the CDR3. V lost 1 base and J 5 bases, leaving 11 bases between the germline ends. Germline assignment: CDR1 GTSNPN and CDR2 SVGIG (reference sequence). The CDR3 here is CAWSGEQAYGYTF. The CDR3 nucleotides are TGTGCCTGGAGTGGCGAGCAGGCTTATGGCTACACCTTC.

This chain uses TRBV2 with TRBJ1-2; D possibly corresponds to TRBD1 (5 bases). The CDR3 is made up of 11 amino acids. Between the trimmed V and J ends, which lost 7 bases and 8 bases, there was a span of 11 bases. The germline V gene encodes CDR1 SNHLY and CDR2 FYNNEI. The CDR3 region has the DNA TGTGCCAGCACTCCGGAGGGGGGCTACACCTTC. Amino acids: CASTPEGGYTF. Combining the CDR3 with reference TRBV2 and TRBJ1-2 gives the whole variable domain EPEVTQTPSHQVTQMGQEVILRCVPISNHLYFYWYRQILGQKVEFLVSFYNNEISEKSEIFDDQFSVERPDGSNFTLKIRSTKLEDSAMYFCASTPEGGYTFGSGTRLTVV.

The J gene is TRBJ2-2, the V gene TRBV14, with D unclear. V lost 1 base and J 2 bases, leaving 8 bases between the germline ends. The CDR3 runs to 15 residues. Germline V gives CDR1 SGHDN, CDR2 FVKESK. CDR3 sequence: CASSQGQTNTGELFF. CDR3 sequence (DNA): TGTGCCAGCAGCCAAGGGCAGACAAACACCGGGGAGCTGTTTTTT.